This T cell receptor beta chain was captured by sequencing in a study of shared clonotypes between healthy human individuals. CDR1 is DFQATT and CDR2 is SNEGSKA in the germline V gene (reference sequence). The CDR3 is made up of 11 amino acids. Sequencing used immunoSEQ multiplex PCR; TCRdb keeps in-frame clones, though not all of them. The repertoire consists of 640,000 or so clones, with less than 80% occurring once and the leading ten covering 1.8%. The sequenced sample consisted of memory CD4+ T cells sorted from blood. As for subset: CD45RA-negative fraction. This clonotype was sampled from a young woman in good health. This chain joins TRBV20-1 and TRBJ1-2, with 7 bases lining up with TRBD1. As DNA, the CDR3 is TGCAGCATGACAGGGAATGCGCGCTACACCTTC. Amino acids: CSMTGNARYTF.